Listed below are T cell receptor beta chains from one sample, sequenced in a study of type 1 regulatory T cells. MiXCR, applied by TCRdb to the reads, yields one record per CDR3 protein. This table holds approximately 77,000 distinct CDR3 sequences, roughly 20% found once. These receptors' targets are unknown. Source material: cultured type 1 regulatory T (Tr1) cells, either the whole culture or a sorted fraction (not recorded which). The receptors shown here come from a human donor in good health. Both conserved end residues are part of each CDR3.

J,V,CDR3
TRBJ2-7,TRBV5-1,CASSRTSGAYEQYF
TRBJ2-1,TRBV10-3,CAISEQGSYNEQFF
TRBJ2-2,TRBV20-1,CSAVAHPNTGELFF
TRBJ2-7,TRBV5-5,CASGTGNVGHYEQYF
TRBJ2-1,TRBV20-1,CSARTSPYNEQFF
TRBJ2-2,TRBV10-3,CASQTGTGANTGELFF
TRBJ2-7,TRBV3-1,CASSQAAISYEQYF
TRBJ1-2,TRBV20-1,CSARVDGTNYGYTF
TRBJ1-1,TRBV9,CASSGHLTTEAFF
TRBJ1-1,TRBV7-3,CASSEGSWNTEAFF
TRBJ2-4,TRBV7-9,CASSTRVAKNIQYF
TRBJ2-1,TRBV10-2,CASSEIAGVSYNEQFF
TRBJ2-7,TRBV6-1,CASTGQGFTHEQYF
TRBJ2-2,TRBV27,CASRPAGVVRSTGELFF
TRBJ2-1,TRBV29-1,CSAKPSLNEQFF
TRBJ2-3,TRBV5-1,CASSPKLGGTDTQYF
TRBJ2-3,TRBV20-1,CSARTGSTDTQYF
TRBJ2-7,TRBV7-9,CASSPRPVAYEQYF
TRBJ2-2,TRBV7-2,CASSLSGRDTGELFF
TRBJ2-7,TRBV12-3/TRBV12-4,CASSLRSTSYEQYF
TRBJ2-5,TRBV19,CASSKGPPATQYF
TRBJ2-3,TRBV12-3/TRBV12-4,CASSFGQGTDTQYF
TRBJ1-6,TRBV12-3/TRBV12-4,CASSPRGASPLHF
TRBJ2-6,TRBV30,CAWSWGGQANSGANVLTF
TRBJ1-1,TRBV3-1,CASSQGTSGAFF
TRBJ1-5,TRBV12-3/TRBV12-4,CASSLRQGNQPQHF